This T cell receptor beta chain was captured by sequencing in a study of cytomegalovirus exposure and HLA in healthy donors. PCR involved 60 Vbeta and 13 Jbeta primers. Authors' data handling: Later reanalysis found roughly 80 million unique TCR beta chains, about 10 million of them shared. Sequenced by immunoSEQ multiplex PCR; TCRdb stores in-frame clones only, minus some. V, J and clone size are those of that table, while D and trimming were read from the DNA. The sample has about 170,000 clones; roughly 81% are singletons. With respect to this clone: Its matching antigen is unknown.

Findings and limits, study-wide: A likely sequencing artifact accounted for one observed cluster of highly shared sequence variants. In a later analysis, TCR beta V- and J-gene trimming showed a link to a missense DCLRE1C variant.

Germline trimming cut 5 bases from V and 0 bases from J; bases unmatched to any gene: 5. Germline values: CDR1 LGHNT, CDR2 FRNRAP. This CDR3 is 15 amino acids long. This chain joins TRBV12-5 and TRBJ2-3; the match to TRBD1 covers 7 bases. Sequenced: PBMCs. The receptor's source is a man younger than 35 in good health and CMV-seropositive. The CDR3 nucleotides read TGTGCTAGTGGTCCCGACAGGGACAGCACAGATACGCAGTATTTT. This translates into CASGPDRDSTDTQYF.